The text below deals with one T cell receptor beta chain. What it recognizes is unknown. Terminally differentiated effector memory CD45RA+ cells were left out of the naive CD8 fraction, which was CD45RO-negative and positively selected for CCR7. The CDR3 length is 15 residues. Germline V gene data show CDR1 as SGHTA and CDR2 as FQGTGA. V was pared by 0 bases and J by 0 bases, with 8 bases between. The authors loaded approximately 220 ng DNA, 25,000 to 30,000 T cell genomes, into sorted-subset replicate PCRs. Some clones are missing from TCRdb's copy, which holds only in-frame ones; the method was immunoSEQ multiplex PCR. The sample holds around 1.9 million clones, more than 85% seen once. This record belongs to a study of shared clonotypes between healthy human individuals. Findings of the study overall: The generation probabilities recorded for non-shared clonotypes fell below those of clonotypes shared by all four donors. It was only blood that was sampled, and tissue repertoires likely differ. For naive CD4 cells, roughly 5% of clonotypes were shared across a few donors.

Sequenced: naive CD8+ T cells from PBMCs. The V gene is TRBV7-3, the J gene TRBJ2-5; D is unclear. This clonotype was obtained from a man between 18 and 29 years old in good health. Some clones in this sample may be carry-over from other donors' samples. The chain's CDR3 is CASSLTYGNQETQYF. In DNA form, the CDR3 reads TGTGCCAGCAGCTTAACGTATGGAAACCAAGAGACCCAGTACTTC.